The 3 T cell receptor beta chains listed next were all sequenced from one sample in a study of a mutant IDH1 vaccine in newly diagnosed glioma. Method: immunoSEQ multiplex PCR; TCRdb's copy keeps in-frame clones and lacks some. The data hold roughly 52,000 clones, with 76% observed a single time. Time point meaning: week 35, safety follow-up. Doses of 300 ug of mutant IDH1 20-mer peptide were given with topical imiquimod. These receptors lack a known antigen. This material consisted of PBMCs, taken from a glioma patient whose treatment included an IDH1 peptide vaccine. These receptors were obtained from a man between 40 and 49 years old with glioma.

The rearrangement links TRBV5-1 to TRBJ2-2; the match to TRBD1 covers 7 bases. Losses at the gene ends were 8 bases for V and 1 base for J; bases not matched to a gene: 2. CDR3 length: 13 amino acids. Germline values: CDR1 SGHRS, CDR2 YFSETQ. For the CDR3, the DNA is TGCGCCAGTGGGGACAGGAACACCGGGGAGCTGTTTTTT. Amino acids: CASGDRNTGELFF.

The chain uses TRBV6-8 and TRBJ2-7; D call uncertain. CDR3 size: 15 residues. The germline V and J ends were trimmed by 2 bases and 4 bases, with 15 bases remaining between them. Germline lookup yields CDR1 MNHGY and CDR2 SAAAGT. The CDR3 DNA is TGTGCCAGCAGTTACGAAACTAAGAGTGTGTACGAGCAGTACTTC. Amino acid sequence: CASSYETKSVYEQYF.

This chain connects TRBV29-1 to TRBJ2-3; 7 positions match TRBD2. CDR1 is SQVTM, CDR2 ANQGSEA, per germline. The CDR3 runs 15 residues. With 6 bases clipped from V and 4 bases from J, the junction kept 13 bases outside the gene matches. CDR3 DNA: TGCAGCGTCCCATGGGGAGCGGGACGCCCAGATACGCAGTATTTT. Protein product: CSVPWGAGRPDTQYF.